This TCR beta chain was identified in a study of blood T cell repertoires in COVID-19. Background on the study: Samples representing acute and convalescent COVID-19 were sourced from the United States, Italy and Spain. The cDNA or gDNA used as material had been derived from T cells, B-cell-depleted T cells, or PBMCs.

As originally analysed: Nucleated cell counts were estimated from reference gene primer amplification. The method was immunoSEQ multiplex PCR; TCRdb's version includes in-frame clones alone and lacks a portion of them. That table furnishes V, J and clone size, whereas the DNA furnished D and trimming. The sample has hundreds of thousands of clones, approximately 86% seen once. There are 15 residues in the CDR3. Germline-derived CDR1 and CDR2 are MNHEY and SVGAGI. The J segment lost 6 bases and the V segment lost 6 bases, leaving 3 bases of the junction unmatched. V usage is TRBV6-5 and J usage is TRBJ2-1; the match to TRBD2 covers 15 bases. The receptor's source is a man aged 80 or over with acute or convalescent COVID-19. Material for sequencing was peripheral blood. The DNA for the CDR3 is TGTGCCAGCAGCACGGGACTAGCGGGAGGCAATGAGCAGTTCTTC. As protein: CASSTGLAGGNEQFF.